This TCR beta chain was found in a study of T cell changes during pregnancy in multiple sclerosis. Trimming took off 5 bases at V and 0 bases at J, with 11 bases between the two ends. The CDR3 has 15 residues. Germline CDR1 LNHDA, CDR2 SQIVND (reference sequence). Sequenced by immunoSEQ multiplex PCR; TCRdb stores in-frame clones only, minus some. Of 39,000 or so clones in the sample, about 90% were seen once. The rearrangement links TRBV19 to TRBJ1-5; D unresolved. Specimen: CD8+ T cells from peripheral blood mononuclear cells, collected in the first trimester of pregnancy. This receptor was identified in a female donor with multiple sclerosis, enrolled in a pregnancy study. CDR3 in amino acids: CASSPHGSSNQPQHF. CDR3 DNA sequence: TGTGCCAGTAGTCCCCACGGGAGTAGCAATCAGCCCCAGCATTTT.